The 7 T cell receptor beta chains below were found in one sample sequenced in a study of CD8 T cells in Susac syndrome. An amount of RNA that ranged from roughly 0.45 to 1 ug was reverse transcribed with random hexamers. TCRdb redid the calling of the immunoSEQ multiplex PCR reads with MiXCR, one entry per CDR3 protein. The sample shows about 290,000 distinct CDR3 sequences, around nine tenths of them seen only once. The source material was CD8+ T cells from PBMCs. All receptors derive from a human donor with multiple sclerosis.

The V call is TRBV5-1, the J call TRBJ2-7; 9 bases match TRBD2. This CDR3 is built from 14 residues. The germline CDR1 and CDR2 sequences are SGHRS and YFSETQ. After removal of 0 bases from V and 3 bases from J, the junction contained 1 base not matched to a gene. The CDR3 nucleotides are TGCGCCAGCAGCTTGGCGACTAGCGGCTACGAGCAGTACTTC. Translation: CASSLATSGYEQYF.

This chain links TRBV2 with TRBJ2-3; D is unclear. The V end was cut by 8 bases, the J end by 6 bases, with 9 bases between. The CDR3 loop spans 11 amino acids. Germline lookup yields CDR1 SNHLY and CDR2 FYNNEI. The CDR3 nucleotides are TGTGCCAGCCTCGAGACCGATACGCAGTATTTT. It yields the protein CASLETDTQYF.

The rearrangement joins TRBV10-3 to TRBJ1-2, with D possibly TRBD1 on 5 matching bases. CDR1 is ENHRY, CDR2 SYGVKD, per germline. The ends were cut back, 4 bases at V and 3 bases at J, with 15 bases in the middle. This CDR3 is 15 amino acids long. CDR3 amino acids: CAISGLDTAYYGYTF. The CDR3 DNA is TGTGCCATCAGTGGGTTGGACACCGCTTACTATGGCTACACCTTC.

V gene TRBV7-3 combines with J gene TRBJ2-7; 8 bases are a match to TRBD1. The CDR3 is 17 amino acids. After removal of 0 bases from V and 5 bases from J, the junction contained 12 bases not matched to a gene. CDR1 is SGHTA, CDR2 FQGTGA, per germline. The CDR3 sequence: CASSLTYTNNRGDEQYF. The DNA for the CDR3 is TGTGCCAGCAGCTTAACGTATACGAATAACAGGGGGGACGAGCAGTACTTC. The full variable domain, completed using reference TRBV7-3 and TRBJ2-7, is GAGVSQTPSNKVTEKGKYVELRCDPISGHTALYWYRQSLGQGPEFLIYFQGTGAADDSGLPNDRFFAVRPEGSVSTLKIQRTERGDSAVYLCASSLTYTNNRGDEQYFGPGTRLTVT.

The rearrangement joins TRBV2 to TRBJ2-7; D may match TRBD1 or TRBD2 (5 bases each). V was cut by 4 bases and J by 5 bases, with 9 bases left in between. CDR3 length: 12 amino acids. Germline V lookup: CDR1 SNHLY, CDR2 FYNNEI. The CDR3 region is CASSVGVHEQYF. In DNA, the CDR3 is TGTGCCAGCAGTGTGGGGGTCCACGAGCAGTACTTC.

The gene calls are TRBV27 and TRBJ1-1; 7 bases agree with TRBD1. The CDR3 spans 14 residues. Germline values: CDR1 MNHEY, CDR2 SMNVEV (reference sequence). Germline trimming cut 4 bases from V and 4 bases from J; bases unmatched to any gene: 6. The CDR3: CASSWTGEGTEAFF. The DNA of the CDR3 is TGTGCCAGCAGTTGGACAGGCGAGGGCACTGAAGCTTTCTTT.

The chain couples TRBV6-2 or TRBV6-3 to TRBJ2-7, with TRBD1 identical over 7 bases. The junction had 10 bases not matched to a gene; V was cut back by 4 bases and J by 7 bases. The CDR3 contains 14 residues. In germline, CDR1 is MNHEY, CDR2 SVGEGT. CDR3 coding DNA: TGTGCCAGCAGTTCAGGGGACAGTCCACAGGAGCAGTACTTC. Amino acid sequence: CASSSGDSPQEQYF.